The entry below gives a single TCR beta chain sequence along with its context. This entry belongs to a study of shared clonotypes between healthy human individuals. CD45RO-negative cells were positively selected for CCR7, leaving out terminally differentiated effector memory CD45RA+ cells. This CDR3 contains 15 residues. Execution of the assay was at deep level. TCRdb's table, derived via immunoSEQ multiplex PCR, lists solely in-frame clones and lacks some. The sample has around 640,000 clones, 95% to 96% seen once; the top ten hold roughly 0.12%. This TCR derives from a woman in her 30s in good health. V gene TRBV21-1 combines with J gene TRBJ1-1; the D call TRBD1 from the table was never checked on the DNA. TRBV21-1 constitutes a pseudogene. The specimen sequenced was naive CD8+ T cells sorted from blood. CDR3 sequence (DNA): TGTGCCAGCAGCCCCCACGGGGACAACGACACTGAAGCTTTCTTT. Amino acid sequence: CASSPHGDNDTEAFF.